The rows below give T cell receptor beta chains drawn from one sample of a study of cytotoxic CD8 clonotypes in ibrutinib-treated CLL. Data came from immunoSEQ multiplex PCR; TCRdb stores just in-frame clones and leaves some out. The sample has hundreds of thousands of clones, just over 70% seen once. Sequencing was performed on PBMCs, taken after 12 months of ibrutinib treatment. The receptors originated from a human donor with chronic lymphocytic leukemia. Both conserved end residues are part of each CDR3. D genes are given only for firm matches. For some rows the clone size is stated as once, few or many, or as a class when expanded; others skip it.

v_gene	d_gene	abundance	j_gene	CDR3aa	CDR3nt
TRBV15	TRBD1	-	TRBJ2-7	CATSRDRGYEQYF	TGTGCCACCAGCAGGGACAGGGGCTACGAGCAGTACTTC
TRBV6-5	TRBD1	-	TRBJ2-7	CASSYSSGGYEQYF	TGTGCCAGCAGTTACTCCTCAGGGGGCTACGAGCAGTACTTC
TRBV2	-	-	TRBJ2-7	CASSVWQVAEQYF	TGTGCCAGCAGTGTCTGGCAGGTGGCCGAGCAGTACTTC
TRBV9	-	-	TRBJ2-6	CASSVEALRGANVLTF	TGTGCCAGCAGCGTAGAGGCTCTGCGGGGGGCCAACGTCCTGACTTTC
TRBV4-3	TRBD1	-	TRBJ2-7	CASSHTGTGIYEQYF	TGCGCCAGCAGCCATACCGGGACAGGCATCTACGAGCAGTACTTC
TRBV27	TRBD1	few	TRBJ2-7	CASSGQGGSEQYF	TGTGCCAGCTCCGGACAGGGTGGCTCCGAGCAGTACTTC
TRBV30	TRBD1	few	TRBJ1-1	CAWSAQGSTEAFF	TGTGCCTGGAGTGCACAGGGGAGTACTGAAGCTTTCTTT
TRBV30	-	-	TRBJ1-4	CAWSASFNEKLFF	TGTGCCTGGAGTGCCAGCTTTAATGAAAAACTGTTTTTT
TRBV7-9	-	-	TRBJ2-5	CASSLGHLQETQYF	TGTGCCAGCAGCTTAGGTCACTTGCAAGAGACCCAGTACTTC
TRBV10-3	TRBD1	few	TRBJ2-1	CAISESPGTANNEQFF	TGTGCCATCAGTGAGTCACCCGGGACAGCTAACAATGAGCAGTTCTTC
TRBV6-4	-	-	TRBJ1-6	CASSRGMGNSPLHF	TGTGCCAGCAGTAGAGGGATGGGTAATTCACCCCTCCACTTT
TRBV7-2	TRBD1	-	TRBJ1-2	CASSSDRLDGYTF	TGTGCCAGCAGCTCGGACAGGCTAGATGGCTACACCTTC
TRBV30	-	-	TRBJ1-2	CAWSVEVRGGYTF	TGTGCCTGGAGTGTGGAGGTGCGGGGTGGCTACACCTTC
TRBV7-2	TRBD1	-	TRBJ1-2	CASSLGTGGDYGYTF	TGTGCCAGCAGCTTAGGGACAGGGGGGGACTATGGCTACACCTTC
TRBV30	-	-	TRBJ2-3	CAWSPKNTQYF	TGTGCCTGGAGTCCAAAAAATACGCAGTATTTT
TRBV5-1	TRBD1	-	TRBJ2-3	CASSPGQRQTTDTQYF	TGCGCCAGCAGCCCGGGACAGCGCCAGACCACAGATACGCAGTATTTT
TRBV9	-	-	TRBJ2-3	CASSPRLYSTDTQYF	TGTGCCAGCAGCCCCCGTTTGTACAGCACAGATACGCAGTATTTT
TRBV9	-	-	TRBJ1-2	CASSPMGGYTF	TGTGCCAGCAGCCCTATGGGGGGCTACACCTTC
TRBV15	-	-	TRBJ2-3	CATSRTGGVDTQYF	TGTGCCACCAGCAGAACCGGGGGCGTGGATACGCAGTATTTT
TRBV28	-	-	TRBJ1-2	CASSLVGPGGGYGYTF	TGTGCCAGCAGTTTAGTGGGGCCGGGGGGCGGCTATGGCTACACCTTC
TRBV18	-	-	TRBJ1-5	CASSLTKGINQPQHF	TGTGCCAGCTCACTTACGAAGGGAATCAATCAGCCCCAGCATTTT
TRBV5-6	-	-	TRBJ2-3	CASRGAGFTDTQYF	TGTGCCAGCAGGGGGGCTGGCTTCACAGATACGCAGTATTTT
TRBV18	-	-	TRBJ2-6	CASRPSGSSGANVLTF	TGTGCCAGCCGACCTAGTGGTAGCTCTGGGGCCAACGTCCTGACTTTC
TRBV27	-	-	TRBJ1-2	CASSLYKNYGYTF	TGTGCCAGCAGTTTATACAAGAACTATGGCTACACCTTC
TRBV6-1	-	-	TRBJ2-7	CASSLYLYEQYF	TGTGCCAGCTCCCTGTACCTGTACGAGCAGTACTTC
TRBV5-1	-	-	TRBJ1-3	CASSLSGRGSLDTIYF	TGCGCCAGCAGCTTGTCCGGCAGGGGAAGTTTGGACACCATATATTTT
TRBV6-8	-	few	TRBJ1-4	CASSSGGLTEKLFF	TGTGCCAGCAGTTCAGGTGGGCTAACTGAAAAACTGTTTTTT
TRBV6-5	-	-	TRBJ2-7	CASTMDSHF	TGTGCCAGCACTATGGACAGTCATTTC
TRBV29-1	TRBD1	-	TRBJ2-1	CSVEPDRGNEQFF	TGCAGCGTGGAACCGGACAGGGGAAATGAGCAGTTCTTC
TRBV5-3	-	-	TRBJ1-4	CARSLTGPNEKLFF	TGTGCCAGAAGCCTGACTGGGCCTAATGAAAAACTGTTTTTT
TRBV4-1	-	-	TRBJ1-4	CASSRSSYRENEKLFF	TGCGCCAGCAGCCGAAGTTCGTACAGGGAAAATGAAAAACTGTTTTTT
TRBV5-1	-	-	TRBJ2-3	CASSFYSSTDTQYF	TGCGCCAGCAGCTTCTATTCTAGCACAGATACGCAGTATTTT
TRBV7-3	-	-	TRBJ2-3	CASSSPTSLDTQYF	TGTGCCAGCAGCTCCCCGACTAGTTTAGATACGCAGTATTTT
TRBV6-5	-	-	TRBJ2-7	CASSGKYEQYF	TGTGCCAGCAGCGGGAAGTACGAGCAGTACTTC
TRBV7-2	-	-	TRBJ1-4	CASSFRGATNEKLFF	TGTGCCAGCAGCTTCCGGGGTGCAACTAATGAAAAACTGTTTTTT